The rows below give T cell receptor beta chains drawn from one sample of a study of ipilimumab plus nivolumab after autologous stem cell transplantation. The protocol was immunoSEQ multiplex PCR, while the TCRdb copy is restricted to in-frame clones and leaves out a portion. Counted here are fewer than 95,000 clones, 83% occurring once; the ten biggest clones make up roughly 2%. Sample: PBMCs, taken in a trial of ipilimumab plus nivolumab as post-transplant consolidation. Receptor source: a male donor with diffuse large B-cell lymphoma. Each CDR3 is given with its conserved first and last residue. D genes are given only for firm matches. Clone size is given for some rows only: seen once, a few or many times, or a class if the clone is expanded.

abundance	v_gene	d_gene	j_gene	CDR3aa	CDR3nt
NA	TRBV11-2	NA	TRBJ1-1	CASSLALVTEAFF	TGTGCCAGCAGCTTAGCCCTAGTCACTGAAGCTTTCTTT
NA	TRBV7-2	NA	TRBJ2-3	CASSFTGFTDTQYF	TGTGCCAGCAGCTTTACAGGGTTCACAGATACGCAGTATTTT
NA	TRBV7-2	NA	TRBJ2-3	CASSLVSYSSTDTQYF	TGTGCCAGCAGCTTAGTGTCTTACAGCAGCACAGATACGCAGTATTTT
NA	TRBV19	TRBD1	TRBJ1-2	CASTKTGQSLYGYTF	TGTGCCAGTACCAAAACGGGACAGAGCCTCTATGGCTACACCTTC
NA	TRBV11-2	NA	TRBJ2-7	CASSLVGATYEQYF	TGTGCCAGCAGCTTAGTTGGGGCGACCTACGAGCAGTACTTC
NA	TRBV7-9	NA	TRBJ2-7	CASSLGGVGEQYF	TGTGCCAGCAGCTTAGGAGGGGTTGGCGAGCAGTACTTC
NA	TRBV7-6	NA	TRBJ2-3	CASSLADSTDTQYF	TGTGCCAGCAGCTTGGCGGACAGCACAGATACGCAGTATTTT
NA	TRBV6-5	TRBD2	TRBJ2-7	CASSYGTSGGEQYF	TGTGCCAGCAGTTACGGAACTAGCGGGGGCGAGCAGTACTTC
NA	TRBV6-4	NA	TRBJ2-2	CASIIEETLLWTGELFF	TGTGCCAGCATTATCGAGGAGACTCTGCTGTGGACCGGGGAGCTGTTTTTT
NA	TRBV7-3	NA	TRBJ2-1	CASGQRSGEQFF	TGTGCCAGCGGACAACGGTCGGGTGAGCAGTTCTTC
NA	TRBV6-5	NA	TRBJ1-1	CASSYSLQDGTEAFF	TGTGCCAGCAGTTACTCCTTACAGGACGGCACTGAAGCTTTCTTT
NA	TRBV5-6	TRBD2	TRBJ2-7	CASSLGGGGSYEQYF	TGTGCCAGCAGCTTGGGCGGGGGGGGATCCTACGAGCAGTACTTC
NA	TRBV19	NA	TRBJ1-2	CASSIAGPGNYGYTF	TGTGCCAGTAGTATAGCGGGTCCTGGGAACTATGGCTACACCTTC
NA	TRBV19	NA	TRBJ1-5	CASTGWRTLNQPQHF	TGTGCCAGTACCGGCTGGAGGACGTTAAATCAGCCCCAGCATTTT
NA	TRBV15	NA	TRBJ2-7	CATSRDKARGDEQYF	TGTGCCACCAGCAGAGATAAGGCGCGAGGGGACGAGCAGTACTTC
NA	TRBV7-9	NA	TRBJ2-3	CASSFLSGLTDTQYF	TGTGCCAGCAGCTTCCTCAGCGGCCTCACAGATACGCAGTATTTT
NA	TRBV29-1	NA	TRBJ2-7	CSVGWDSYEQYF	TGCAGCGTTGGGTGGGATTCCTACGAGCAGTACTTC
NA	TRBV6-5	NA	TRBJ1-2	CASSFDSVVGYTF	TGTGCCAGCAGCTTCGACAGTGTTGTTGGCTACACCTTC
NA	TRBV5-1	TRBD2	TRBJ2-3	CASSSGLAGGQDTQYF	TGCGCCAGCAGCTCGGGACTAGCGGGGGGGCAAGATACGCAGTATTTT
once	TRBV4-3	NA	TRBJ2-5	CASSQVYQGRETQYF	TGCGCCAGCAGCCAAGTTTACCAGGGCCGAGAGACCCAGTACTTC